This TCR beta chain was found in a study of Ad26.COV2.S vaccination and SARS-CoV-2 variants (dated by TCRdb to 2020 to 2023). Turning to the overall study: Donors in the vaccine arm were drawn from COV1001, a phase I-IIa trial of Ad26.COV2.S in healthy adults that was multicentre, randomized, double-blind and placebo-controlled. Dosing of Ad26.COV2.S was intramuscular, at either 5x10^10 or 1x10^11 viral particles, delivered as one shot or as two shots spaced 56 days apart. TCRbeta repertoire sequencing served as the tool for gauging how specific and how broad the SARS-CoV-2-reactive T cell receptors were following Ad26.COV2.S vaccination. The TCR-sequenced set comprised approximately 32 samples: approximately 19 Ad26.COV2.S vaccine recipients, 5 placebo recipients and 8 SARS-CoV-2 convalescent individuals. Participants in the trial were split at random into five groups of five each, receiving low-dose or high-dose Ad26.COV2.S once or twice, or else placebo on both occasions. Blinding of investigators to trial group allocation was maintained during experiments and outcome assessment.

Comments on this clone: Its recognized antigen is unknown. No per-base quality is available; no much larger clone lies one base away.

Results the study describes overall, beyond this receptor: The study was not powered to compare responses between vaccine doses or regimens. The authors noted that total T cell responses may have been underestimated by the TCR breadth and depth analyses. Spike-specific TCR breadth was higher in Ad26.COV2.S recipients than in placebo recipients (P = 0.0014). After vaccination, substantial breadth of spike-specific CD8+ and CD4+ T cell responses was reported. Vaccine and placebo recipients had comparable non-spike TCR breadth, which fits with the vaccine containing only spike.

Looking up the germline V gene yields CDR1 SGHTA and CDR2 FQGNSA. V loses 3 bases of germline sequence and J loses 0 bases, and the interval between the two ends is 8 bases. The CDR3 covers 14 residues, taking in both the cysteine and the phenylalanine. This entry keeps only the CDR3 DNA: 42 bases, framed from base 1. The immunoSEQ Assay was used to sequence TCRbeta CDR3 regions. After extraction, genomic DNA underwent amplification by bias-controlled multiplex PCR, followed by high-throughput sequencing. On the study's bioinformatics: To quantify the absolute abundance of each unique TCRbeta CDR3 region, sequences were collapsed and filtered. T cell fraction was estimated by normalization of TCRbeta template counts to usable DNA, with usable DNA being measured through amplification of reference genes present in all nucleated cells. Repertoire TCRs were annotated as SARS-CoV-2-specific when V gene, CDR3 amino acid sequence and J gene were exactly matched to a known reactive TCR set. The reference SARS-CoV-2 TCR set was obtained from MIRA and was filtered for enrichment in COVID-19-positive ImmuneCODE repertoires, whereby public or cross-reactive TCRs were removed. Based on the MIRA antigens, annotated TCRs were further analysed at the level of specific ORF or position within ORF. Breadth was defined as annotated unique rearrangements over total unique productive rearrangements; depth was the summed frequency of those rearrangements. Two-sided Wilcoxon rank-sum tests were applied when comparing TCR breadth between groups. TCRdb stores this immuneACCESS table with in-frame sequences only. Part of the clones is absent; in the studies checked, under half of the shortfall reflects unresolved V genes, and no reason is known for the rest. Clonal size and the V and J genes are those of that table, whereas D and trimming came from the DNA. The sample includes about 330,000 clones, with 85% to 90% observed a single time. Together, the top ten hold 5% to 6.5% of the sample.

The sample's treatment or condition label, decoded: some 20 received Ad26.COV2.S at low or high dose, single or two shots; about 5 received placebo; per-sample allocation not given. For vaccine and placebo recipients, repertoires were sequenced using samples collected on day 63 after the first injection. Between 29 July and 7 August 2020, Cohort 1b enrolled some 25 adults aged 18-55 years at one site in Boston, USA. Ad26.COV2.S was a replication-incompetent adenovirus type 26 vector expressing a prefusion-stabilized SARS-CoV-2 spike protein from the original Wuhan strain. The chain employs TRBV7-2 and TRBJ1-1, and TRBD1 may be the D gene, going by 5 matching bases. The TCR was taken from a person aged 18-60 years who received the Ad26.COV2.S COVID-19 vaccine or a placebo. Sequenced material: peripheral blood, taken in a trial of Ad26.COV2.S vaccine versus placebo. The CDR3 here reads CASSLGGMNTEAFF. The DNA sequence follows: TGTGCCAGCAGCTTGGGGGGGATGAACACTGAAGCTTTCTTT.